Detailed here is one T cell receptor (beta chain). This CDR3 has 16 residues. The germline V and J ends were trimmed by 1 base and 0 bases, with 10 bases remaining between them. Germline loops: CDR1 SGHVS, CDR2 FQNEAQ. This specimen comes from a study of blood T cell repertoires in COVID-19. Profiled with immunoSEQ multiplex PCR; TCRdb holds only in-frame clones, not every one. The sample has 150,000 to 200,000 clones, over 80% seen once. The chain is built from TRBV7-8 and TRBJ1-3; D remains ambiguous. Sequenced input: peripheral blood. This receptor was taken from a man under 40 with COVID-19, enrolled during active disease. For the CDR3, the DNA is TGTGCCAGCAGCTTAGTTGGCAGGCACTCTGGAAACACCATATATTTT. It yields the protein CASSLVGRHSGNTIYF.